This TCR beta chain was found in a study of OX40 agonist ivuxolimab in advanced cancers. Germline lookup yields CDR1 SGHRS and CDR2 YFSETQ. With V trimmed by 6 bases and J by 8 bases, 9 bases remained unmatched. The CDR3 contains 14 residues. Study results and limitations: Clones of CD4+ and CD8+ blood T cells grew by week 6 at doses of 0.1 to 3.0 mg/kg.

As for this clone: What it binds is not known.

Produced via immunoSEQ multiplex PCR; TCRdb's table is partial and in-frame only. The repertoire has approximately 70,000 clones, approximately 88% of them found once; the top ten carry 0.76%. The material sequenced was CD4+ or CD8+ T cells sorted from blood, taken in a trial of the OX40 agonist ivuxolimab. The origin of this receptor is an adult with an advanced solid tumor such as melanoma, head and neck, liver or kidney cancer. The V and J genes are TRBV5-1 and TRBJ1-2; 11 bases are shared with TRBD1. CDR3 residues: CASTPGQGAGGYTF. CDR3 nucleotides: TGCGCCAGCACCCCTGGACAGGGGGCGGGCGGCTACACCTTC.